This T cell receptor (beta chain) appears in the sequencing data of a study of shared T cell receptors in the human thymus. Trimming removed 0 bases from V and 1 base from J, with 6 bases in between. The V gene's germline CDR1 is MNHEY and CDR2 SVGAGI. The CDR3 has 14 amino acids. Profiled with immunoSEQ multiplex PCR; TCRdb holds only in-frame clones, not every one. The sample carries about 660,000 clones, roughly 90% recorded once. These same data were also listed under a study on human thymus T cells. This second study notes: The thymus was resected at corrective cardiac surgery. Repertoires from thymus and blood appeared to show biased V and J gene usage. Highly overlapping thymic repertoires in unrelated individuals were reported by related research.

The clonotype originates from a boy younger than two with a congenital heart defect. The chain joins TRBV6-5 to TRBJ1-1; D uncertain. The sample taken for sequencing was thymocytes. The CDR3 loop is CASSYSQENTEAFF. The CDR3 nucleotides are TGTGCCAGCAGTTACTCGCAGGAGAACACTGAAGCTTTCTTT.